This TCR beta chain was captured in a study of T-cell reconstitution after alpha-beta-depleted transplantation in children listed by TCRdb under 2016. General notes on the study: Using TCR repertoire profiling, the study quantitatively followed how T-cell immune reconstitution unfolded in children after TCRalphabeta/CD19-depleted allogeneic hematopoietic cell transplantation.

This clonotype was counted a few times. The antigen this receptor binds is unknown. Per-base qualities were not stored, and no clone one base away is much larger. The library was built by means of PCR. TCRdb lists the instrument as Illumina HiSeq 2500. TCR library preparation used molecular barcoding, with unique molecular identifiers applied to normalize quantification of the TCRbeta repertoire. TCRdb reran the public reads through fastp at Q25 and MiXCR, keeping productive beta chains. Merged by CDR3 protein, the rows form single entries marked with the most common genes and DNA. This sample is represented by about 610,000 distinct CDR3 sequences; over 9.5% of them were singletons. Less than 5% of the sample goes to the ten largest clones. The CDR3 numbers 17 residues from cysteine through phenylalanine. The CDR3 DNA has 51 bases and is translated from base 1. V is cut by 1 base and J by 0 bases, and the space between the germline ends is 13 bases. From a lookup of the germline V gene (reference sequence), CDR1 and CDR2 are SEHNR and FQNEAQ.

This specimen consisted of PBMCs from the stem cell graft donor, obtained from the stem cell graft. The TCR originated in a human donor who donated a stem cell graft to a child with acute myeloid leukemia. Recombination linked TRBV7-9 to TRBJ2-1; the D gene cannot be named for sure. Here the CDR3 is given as CASSLEGTKSSYNEQFF. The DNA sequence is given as TGTGCCAGCAGCTTAGAAGGCACTAAGAGCTCCTACAATGAGCAGTTCTTC.